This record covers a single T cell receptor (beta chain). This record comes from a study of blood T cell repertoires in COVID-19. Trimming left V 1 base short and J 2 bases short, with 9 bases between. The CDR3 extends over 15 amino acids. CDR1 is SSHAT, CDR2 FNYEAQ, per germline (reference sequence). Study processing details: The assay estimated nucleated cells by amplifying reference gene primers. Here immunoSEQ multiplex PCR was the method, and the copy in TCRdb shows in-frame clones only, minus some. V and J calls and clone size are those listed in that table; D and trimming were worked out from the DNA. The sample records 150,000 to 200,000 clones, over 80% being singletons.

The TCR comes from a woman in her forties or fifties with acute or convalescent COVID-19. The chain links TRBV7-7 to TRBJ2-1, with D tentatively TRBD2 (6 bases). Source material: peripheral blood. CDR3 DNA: TGTGCCAGCAGCTTAGGACTAGAGGCCTACAATGAGCAGTTCTTC. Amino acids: CASSLGLEAYNEQFF.